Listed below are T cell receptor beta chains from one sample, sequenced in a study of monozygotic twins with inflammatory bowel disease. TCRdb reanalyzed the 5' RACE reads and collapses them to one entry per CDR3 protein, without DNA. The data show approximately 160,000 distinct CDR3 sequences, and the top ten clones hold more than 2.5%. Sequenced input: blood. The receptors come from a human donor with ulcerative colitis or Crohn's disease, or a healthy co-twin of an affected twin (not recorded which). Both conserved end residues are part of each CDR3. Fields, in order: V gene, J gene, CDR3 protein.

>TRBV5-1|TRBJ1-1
CASSFGGETEAFF
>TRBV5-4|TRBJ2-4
CASSLPGLDMDIQYF
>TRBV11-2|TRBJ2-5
CASSLVMGRATYPQETQYF
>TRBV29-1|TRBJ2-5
CSVRSGGIQTQYF
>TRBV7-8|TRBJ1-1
CASSFPTATEAFF
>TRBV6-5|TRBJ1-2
CASSSRQGANYGYTF
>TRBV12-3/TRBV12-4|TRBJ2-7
CASSQDRVNYEQYF
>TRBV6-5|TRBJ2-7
CASSSLGGKQYF
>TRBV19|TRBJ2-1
CASSTIFASGSYNEQFF
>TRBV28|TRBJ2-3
CASSLIPRTFRTDTQYF
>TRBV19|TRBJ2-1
CASRALSGRSYNEQFF
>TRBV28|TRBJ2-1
CASTDPGRHNEQFF
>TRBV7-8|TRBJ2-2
CASSPTRGGTGELFF
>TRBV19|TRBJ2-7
CASSITGGRNEQYF
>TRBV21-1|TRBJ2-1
CASSKVTYYNEQFF
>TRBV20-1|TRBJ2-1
CSAGTSGPSYNEQFF
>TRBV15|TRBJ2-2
CATSREGLFTGELFF
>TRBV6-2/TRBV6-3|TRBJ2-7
CASSNLAGRSYEQYF
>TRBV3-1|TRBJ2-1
CASSQTAGGNEQFF
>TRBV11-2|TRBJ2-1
CASSLGWQAYEESRSYNEQFF
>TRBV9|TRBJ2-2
CASSAGVTGELFF
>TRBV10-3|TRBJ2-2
CAISEGSGELFF
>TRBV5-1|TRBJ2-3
CASSLFYLGSSGTDTQYF
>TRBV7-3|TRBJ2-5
CASSFERETQYF
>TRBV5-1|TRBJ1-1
CASSLMQGSTEAFF
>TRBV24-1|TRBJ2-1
CATSDLRQGSRNEQFF
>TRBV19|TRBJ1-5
CASSILGMGNQPQHF
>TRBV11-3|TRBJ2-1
CASSFRTGVSSYNEQFF
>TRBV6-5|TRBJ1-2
CASKRDRGHYTF
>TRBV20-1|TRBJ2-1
CSAPLIQGRLYNEQFF
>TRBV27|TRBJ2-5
CASRPIAGGPGETQYF
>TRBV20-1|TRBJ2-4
CSATPLRGMGNIQYF
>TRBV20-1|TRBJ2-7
CSASRDGRTYEQYF
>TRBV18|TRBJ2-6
CASSRVPSSGANVLTF
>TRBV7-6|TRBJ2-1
CASSFTSDSYNEQFF
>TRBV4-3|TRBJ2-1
CASSQGTSELNEQFF
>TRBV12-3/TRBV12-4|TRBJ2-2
CASRGTMAGELFF
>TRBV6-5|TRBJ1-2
CASSRTSGYGYTF
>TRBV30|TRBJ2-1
CAWSSGRTGWHNEQFF
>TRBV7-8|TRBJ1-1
CASSLGTQRRNTEAFF
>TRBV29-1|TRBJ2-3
CSVEDTRYSTDTQYF
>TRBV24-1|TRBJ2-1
CATSESGQGLGFNEQFF
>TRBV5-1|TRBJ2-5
CASSFSGREETQYF
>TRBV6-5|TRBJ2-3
CASSYKAGPSRDTQYF
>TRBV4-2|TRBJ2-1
CASSQKSGQDEQFF
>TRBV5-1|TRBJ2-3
CASSLVDRTDTQYF
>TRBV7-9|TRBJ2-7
CASSLEGIDSYEQYF
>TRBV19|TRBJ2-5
CASSTELAVQETQYF
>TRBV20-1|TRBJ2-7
CSCPGQGNYEQYF
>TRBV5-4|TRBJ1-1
CASGARVNTEAFF
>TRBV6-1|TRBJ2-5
CASTLADSQETQYF
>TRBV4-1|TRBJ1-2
CASSQGIHKDYGYTF
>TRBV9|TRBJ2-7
CASSVRDGSYEQYF